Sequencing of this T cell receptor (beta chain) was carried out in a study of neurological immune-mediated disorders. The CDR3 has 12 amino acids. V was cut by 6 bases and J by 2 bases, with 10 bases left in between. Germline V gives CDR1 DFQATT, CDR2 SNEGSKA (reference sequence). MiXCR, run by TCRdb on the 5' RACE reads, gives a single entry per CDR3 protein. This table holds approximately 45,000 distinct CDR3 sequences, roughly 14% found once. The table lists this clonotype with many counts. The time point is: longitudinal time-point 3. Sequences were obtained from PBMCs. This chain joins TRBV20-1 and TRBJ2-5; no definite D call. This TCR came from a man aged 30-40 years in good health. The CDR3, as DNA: TGCAGTGCCAGGAAAACACAAGAGACCCAGTACTTC. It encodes CSARKTQETQYF.